This TCR beta chain appears in the sequencing data of a study of cytomegalovirus exposure and HLA in healthy donors. Study-wide points: Most CMV-associated TCR beta chains appeared HLA-restricted in a later analysis. A later look showed TCR association rates differing by HLA locus, highest for DRB1 and lowest for HLA-C. Based on reports, TCR beta sequences accurately predicted HLA-A and HLA-B alleles for most subjects. In a later analysis, V- and J-gene trimming of beta chains associated with a DCLRE1C missense variant, replicated independently.

PCR involved 60 Vbeta and 13 Jbeta primers. Some clones are missing from TCRdb's copy, which holds only in-frame ones; the method was immunoSEQ multiplex PCR. The sample contains some 180,000 clones, over 75% of which appear only once. Remarks on this clone: Antigen unknown.

With V trimmed by 2 bases and J by 4 bases, 2 bases remained unmatched. Germline V gives CDR1 SGHRS, CDR2 YFSETQ. The CDR3 sequence is 14 residues long. The chain combines TRBV5-1 with TRBJ1-1; 10 bases map to TRBD1. This clonotype was obtained from a male donor in good health and CMV-seronegative. Sequencing was performed on PBMCs. The CDR3 sequence is CASSFRTGGTEAFF. For the CDR3, the DNA is TGCGCCAGCAGCTTTAGGACAGGGGGCACTGAAGCTTTCTTT. Filled out from reference TRBV5-1 and TRBJ1-1, the complete variable domain reads KAGVTQTPRYLIKTRGQQVTLSCSPISGHRSVSWYQQTPGQGLQFLFEYFSETQRNKGNFPGRFSGRQFSNSRSEMNVSTLELGDSALYLCASSFRTGGTEAFFGQGTRLTVV.